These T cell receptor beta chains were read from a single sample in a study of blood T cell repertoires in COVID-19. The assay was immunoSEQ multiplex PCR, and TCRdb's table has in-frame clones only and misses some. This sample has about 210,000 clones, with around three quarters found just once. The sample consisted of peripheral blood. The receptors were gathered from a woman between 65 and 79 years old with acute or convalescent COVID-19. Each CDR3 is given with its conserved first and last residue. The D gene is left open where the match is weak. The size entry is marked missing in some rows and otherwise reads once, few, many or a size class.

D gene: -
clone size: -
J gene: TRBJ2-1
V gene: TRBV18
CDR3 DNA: TGTGCCAGCTCACCACGGAGGGGACAGTTCTTC
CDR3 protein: CASSPRRGQFF

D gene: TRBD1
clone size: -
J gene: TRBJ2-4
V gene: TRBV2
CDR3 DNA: TGTGCCAGCAGTGCCGACAGGGCCGGCAAAAACATTCAGTACTTC
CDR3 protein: CASSADRAGKNIQYF

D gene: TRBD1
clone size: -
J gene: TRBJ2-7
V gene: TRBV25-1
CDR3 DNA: TGTGCCAGCAGTGGCAGACAGGGGTCCTACGAGCAGTACTTC
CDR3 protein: CASSGRQGSYEQYF

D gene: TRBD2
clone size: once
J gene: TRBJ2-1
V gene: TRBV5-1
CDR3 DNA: TGCGCCAGCAGCTCACTAGCGGGGGGGCCCGATGAGCAGTTCTTC
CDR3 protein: CASSSLAGGPDEQFF

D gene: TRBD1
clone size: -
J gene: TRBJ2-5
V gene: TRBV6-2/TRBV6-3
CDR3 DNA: TGTGCCAGCAGCCGCCTGGGCCAGCGACAGGGGGAAGAGACCCAGTACTTC
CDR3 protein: CASSRLGQRQGEETQYF

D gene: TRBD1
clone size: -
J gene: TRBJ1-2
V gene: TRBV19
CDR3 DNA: TGTGCCAGTAGTTCCTTTACAGGGGGCTATGGCTACACCTTC
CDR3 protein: CASSSFTGGYGYTF

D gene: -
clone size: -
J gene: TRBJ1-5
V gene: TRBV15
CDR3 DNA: TGTGCCACCAGCAGAGGGGGGGAGCCCCAGCATTTT
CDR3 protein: CATSRGGEPQHF

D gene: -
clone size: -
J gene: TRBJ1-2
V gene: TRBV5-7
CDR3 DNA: TGTGCCAGCAGCTTTCCCGGCCGACAGTATGGCTACACCTTC
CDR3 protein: CASSFPGRQYGYTF

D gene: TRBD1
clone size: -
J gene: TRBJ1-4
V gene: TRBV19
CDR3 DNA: TGTGCCAGTAGTAGACCGGGACAGTTACGTGAAAAACTGTTTTTT
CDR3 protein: CASSRPGQLREKLFF

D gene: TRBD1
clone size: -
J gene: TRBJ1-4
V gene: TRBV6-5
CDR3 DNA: TGTGCCAGCAGCTACAGGGGGCGGAATGAAAAACTGTTTTTT
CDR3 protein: CASSYRGRNEKLFF

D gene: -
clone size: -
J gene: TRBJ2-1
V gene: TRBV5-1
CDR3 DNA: TGCGCCAGCAGCTCTCCTTCTTTCGATGAGCAGTTCTTC
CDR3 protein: CASSSPSFDEQFF

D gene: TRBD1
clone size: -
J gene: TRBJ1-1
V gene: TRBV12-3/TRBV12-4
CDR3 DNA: TGTGCCAGCAGGCAAGGGGACAGGCCAGCTTTCTTT
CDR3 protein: CASRQGDRPAFF

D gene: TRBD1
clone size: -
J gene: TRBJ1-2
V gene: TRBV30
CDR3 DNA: TGTGCCTGGAGGAACAGGACAGGGGGCTTTGGCTACACCTTC
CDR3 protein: CAWRNRTGGFGYTF

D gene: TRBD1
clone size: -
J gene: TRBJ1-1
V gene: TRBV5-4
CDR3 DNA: TGTGCCAGCAGCCGACAGGGATCCATGAACACTGAAGCTTTCTTT
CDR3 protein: CASSRQGSMNTEAFF

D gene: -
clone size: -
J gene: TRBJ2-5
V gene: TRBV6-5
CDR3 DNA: TGTGCCAGCAGACGGGACAACCAAGAGACCCAGTACTTC
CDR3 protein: CASRRDNQETQYF

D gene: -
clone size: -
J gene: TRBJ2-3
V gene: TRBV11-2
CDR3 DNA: TGTGCCAGCAGCACCCTCTTAGAAAGCACAGATACGCAGTATTTT
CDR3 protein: CASSTLLESTDTQYF

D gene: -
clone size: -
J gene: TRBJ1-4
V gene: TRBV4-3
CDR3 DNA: TGCGCCAGCAGCCAAGATCTCTCGGTGGCAGGGGCTAGGGAAAAACTGTTTTTT
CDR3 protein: CASSQDLSVAGAREKLFF

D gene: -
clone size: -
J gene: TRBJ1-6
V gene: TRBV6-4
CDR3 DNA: TGTGCCAGCAGTCCACAGTCTTATAATTCACCCCTCCACTTT
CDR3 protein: CASSPQSYNSPLHF

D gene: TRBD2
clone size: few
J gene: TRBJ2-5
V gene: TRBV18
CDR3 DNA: TGTGCCAGCTCACCCTCTAGCGGGGGCCAAGAGACCCAGTACTTC
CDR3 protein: CASSPSSGGQETQYF

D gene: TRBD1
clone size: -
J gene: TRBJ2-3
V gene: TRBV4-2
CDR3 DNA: TGTGCCAGCAGCCAAGAGTGGGGACAGGCCTATGAAGATACGCAGTATTTT
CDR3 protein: CASSQEWGQAYEDTQYF

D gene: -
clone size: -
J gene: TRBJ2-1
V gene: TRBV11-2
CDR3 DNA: TGTGCCAGCAGTTTCGGACAATCCTACAATGAGCAGTTCTTC
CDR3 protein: CASSFGQSYNEQFF

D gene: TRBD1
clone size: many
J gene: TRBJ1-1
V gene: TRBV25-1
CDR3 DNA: TGTGCCAGCAACCAGGGGGGTCGCCACCTATTT
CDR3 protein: CASNQGGRHLF

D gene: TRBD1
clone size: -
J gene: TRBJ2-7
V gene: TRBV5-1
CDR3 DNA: TGCGCCAGCAACACGGGACAGGGCTACGAGCAGTACTTC
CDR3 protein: CASNTGQGYEQYF

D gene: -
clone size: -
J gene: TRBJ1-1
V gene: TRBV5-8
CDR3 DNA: TGTGCCAGCAGCCGGACAGTCCTTGAAGCTTTCTTT
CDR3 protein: CASSRTVLEAFF

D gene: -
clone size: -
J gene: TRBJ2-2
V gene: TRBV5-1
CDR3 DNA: TGCGCCAGCAGCTTGATTGGGGAGGCCACCGGGGAGCTGTTTTTT
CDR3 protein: CASSLIGEATGELFF

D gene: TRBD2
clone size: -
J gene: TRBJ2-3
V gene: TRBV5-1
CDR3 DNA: TGCGCCAGCAGCTCACTAGCGGGGGGGGTATCAGATACGCAGTATTTT
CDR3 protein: CASSSLAGGVSDTQYF

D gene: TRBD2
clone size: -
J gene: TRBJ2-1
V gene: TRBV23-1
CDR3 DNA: TGCGCCAGCAGTCAATCGCTTCGTGAGACTAGCTGCAATGAGCAGTTCTTC
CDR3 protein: CASSQSLRETSCNEQFF

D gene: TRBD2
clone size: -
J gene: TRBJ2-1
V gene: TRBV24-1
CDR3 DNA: TGTGCCACTGAGTTTCTAGCGGTCTCCTACAATGAGCAGTTCTTC
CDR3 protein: CATEFLAVSYNEQFF

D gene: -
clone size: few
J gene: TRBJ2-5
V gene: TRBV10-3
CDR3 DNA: TGTGCCATCAGTCCCCCCGGGGAGACCCAGTACTTC
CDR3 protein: CAISPPGETQYF

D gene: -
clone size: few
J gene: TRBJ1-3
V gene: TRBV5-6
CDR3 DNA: TGTGCCAGCAGCTCCCAGGCCAAGGAAAACACCATATATTTT
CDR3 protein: CASSSQAKENTIYF

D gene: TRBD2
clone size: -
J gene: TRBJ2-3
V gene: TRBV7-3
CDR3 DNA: TGTGCCAGCAGCATAGGGACTAGCGGGAGCACAGATACGCAGTATTTT
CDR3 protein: CASSIGTSGSTDTQYF

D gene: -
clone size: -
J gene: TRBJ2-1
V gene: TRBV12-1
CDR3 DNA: TGTGCCAGCAGCTTTGAAGGCCCCTCTGCTGTGACTTCTAAGACCTCCTACAATGAGCAGTTCTTC
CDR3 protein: CASSFEGPSAVTSKTSYNEQFF

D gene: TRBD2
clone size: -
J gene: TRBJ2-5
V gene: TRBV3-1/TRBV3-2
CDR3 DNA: TGTGCCAGCAGCCAAGGTAGCGGGGGAGTAGAGACCCAGTACTTC
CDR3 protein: CASSQGSGGVETQYF

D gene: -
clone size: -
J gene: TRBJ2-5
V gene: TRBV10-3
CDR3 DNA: TGTGCCATCAGGGTACCTTATTGGCCCAAGACCCAGTACTTC
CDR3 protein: CAIRVPYWPKTQYF

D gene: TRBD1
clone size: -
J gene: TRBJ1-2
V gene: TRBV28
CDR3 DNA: TGTGCCAGCAGTTCGCCGGGACAGCCGAAAAACTATGGCTACACCTTC
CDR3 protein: CASSSPGQPKNYGYTF

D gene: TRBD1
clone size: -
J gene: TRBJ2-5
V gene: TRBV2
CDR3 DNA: TGTGCCAGCAGTGCACCACAGGGGGCGCCGGGGACCCAGTACTTC
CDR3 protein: CASSAPQGAPGTQYF

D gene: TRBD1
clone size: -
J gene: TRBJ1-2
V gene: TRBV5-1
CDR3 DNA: TGCGCCAGCAGCAGCCCCGGGACAGGGGAAGGCTACACCTTC
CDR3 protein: CASSSPGTGEGYTF